This T cell receptor beta chain derives from a study of identical twins. Study outcomes and limitations: Within beta out-of-frame sequences, the excess sharing observed between twins was weaker. The study drew conclusions from cross-sectional statistical analysis, not from following the same donors. Insertions were reduced in abundant cord blood beta clonotypes but not in memory repertoires.

TCRdb ran MiXCR on the 5' RACE reads and lists one entry per CDR3 protein. Of some 97,000 distinct CDR3 sequences in the sample, 5.9% are singletons; the top ten hold about 12%. CDR1 is MNHNS and CDR2 is SASEGT in the germline V gene. Trimming left V 1 base short and J 2 bases short, with 3 bases between. This CDR3 has 14 residues. Healthy Caucasians, and only they, were the donors. This clonotype was seen repeatedly, ten times or more. Its antigen is unknown. The sequenced sample consisted of memory T cells sorted from blood. The source is a woman aged 45-65 years in good health. The chain has TRBV6-1 and TRBJ2-6; D not resolved. CDR3 loop: CASSEETGANVLTF. The CDR3 DNA reads as TGTGCCAGCAGTGAAGAGACTGGGGCCAACGTCCTGACTTTC.